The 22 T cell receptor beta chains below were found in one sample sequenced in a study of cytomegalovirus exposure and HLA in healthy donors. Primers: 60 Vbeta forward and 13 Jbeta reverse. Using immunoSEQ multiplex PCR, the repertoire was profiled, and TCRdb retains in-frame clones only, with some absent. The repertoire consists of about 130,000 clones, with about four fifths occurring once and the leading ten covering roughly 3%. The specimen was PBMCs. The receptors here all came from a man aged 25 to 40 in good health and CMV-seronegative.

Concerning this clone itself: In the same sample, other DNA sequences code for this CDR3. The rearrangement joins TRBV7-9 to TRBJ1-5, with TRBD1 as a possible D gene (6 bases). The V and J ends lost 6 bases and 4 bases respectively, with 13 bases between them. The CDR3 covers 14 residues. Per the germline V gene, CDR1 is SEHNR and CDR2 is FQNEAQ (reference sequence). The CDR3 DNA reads TGTGCCAGCAGTAAGGGGGGGGGTAATCAGCCCCAGCATTTT. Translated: CASSKGGGNQPQHF.

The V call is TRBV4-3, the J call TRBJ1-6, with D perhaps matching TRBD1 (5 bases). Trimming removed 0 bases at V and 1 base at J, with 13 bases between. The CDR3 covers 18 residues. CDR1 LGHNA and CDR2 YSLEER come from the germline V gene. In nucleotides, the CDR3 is TGCGCCAGCAGCCAAGACTATAGCAGGGTTTCCTATAATTCACCCCTCCACTTT. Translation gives CASSQDYSRVSYNSPLHF.

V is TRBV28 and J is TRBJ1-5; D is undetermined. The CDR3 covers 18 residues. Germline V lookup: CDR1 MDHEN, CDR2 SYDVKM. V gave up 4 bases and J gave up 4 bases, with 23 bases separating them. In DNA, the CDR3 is TGTGCCAGCAGTTCCCCCGACGGAGTCCCCTATGGAAATCAGCCCCAGCATTTT. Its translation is CASSSPDGVPYGNQPQHF.

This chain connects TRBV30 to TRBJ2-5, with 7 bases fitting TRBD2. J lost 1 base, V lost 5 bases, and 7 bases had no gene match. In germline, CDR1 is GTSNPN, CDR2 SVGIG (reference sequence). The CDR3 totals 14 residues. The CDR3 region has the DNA TGTGCCTGGGCCACCGGGACTACCCAAGAGACCCAGTACTTC. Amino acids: CAWATGTTQETQYF.

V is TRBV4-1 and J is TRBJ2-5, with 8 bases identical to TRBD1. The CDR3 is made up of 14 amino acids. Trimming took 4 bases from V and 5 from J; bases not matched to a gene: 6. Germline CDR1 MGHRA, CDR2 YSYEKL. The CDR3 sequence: CASSRSDREETQYF. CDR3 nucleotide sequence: TGCGCCAGCAGCCGATCGGACAGGGAGGAGACCCAGTACTTC.

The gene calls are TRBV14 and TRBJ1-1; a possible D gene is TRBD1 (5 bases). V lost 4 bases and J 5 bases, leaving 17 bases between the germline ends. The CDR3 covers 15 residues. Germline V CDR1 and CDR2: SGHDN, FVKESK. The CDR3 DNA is TGTGCCAGCAGCCCCCGGGCGGGGGTATATACTGAAGCTTTCTTT. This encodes CASSPRAGVYTEAFF.

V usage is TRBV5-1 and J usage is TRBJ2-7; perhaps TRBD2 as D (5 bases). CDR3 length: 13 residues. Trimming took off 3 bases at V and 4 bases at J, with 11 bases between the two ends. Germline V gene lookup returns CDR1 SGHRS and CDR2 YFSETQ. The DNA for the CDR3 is TGCGCCAGCAGCTGGACGGGGAGTTACGAGCAGTACTTC. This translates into CASSWTGSYEQYF.

The CDR3 nucleotides read TGTGCCTGGAGTCAAGGCGGCTCCTCTGGAAACACCATATATTTT. Amino acid sequence: CAWSQGGSSGNTIYF. V and J are TRBV30 and TRBJ1-3, with D unclear. Per germline, CDR1 GTSNPN and CDR2 SVGIG (reference sequence). V dropped 2 bases and J dropped 0 bases, with 11 bases sitting between them. The CDR3 spans 15 residues.

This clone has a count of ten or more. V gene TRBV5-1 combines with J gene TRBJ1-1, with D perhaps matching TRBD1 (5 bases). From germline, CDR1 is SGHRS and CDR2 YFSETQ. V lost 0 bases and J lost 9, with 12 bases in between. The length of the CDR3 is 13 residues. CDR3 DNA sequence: TGCGCCAGCAGCTTGGCCGGGAGGGGCCAAGCTTTCTTT. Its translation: CASSLAGRGQAFF.

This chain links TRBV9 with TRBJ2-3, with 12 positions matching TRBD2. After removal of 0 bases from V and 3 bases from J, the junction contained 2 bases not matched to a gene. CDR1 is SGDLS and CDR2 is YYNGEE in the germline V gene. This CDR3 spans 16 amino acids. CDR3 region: CASSVETSGRTDTQYF. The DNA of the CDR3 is TGTGCCAGCAGCGTAGAGACTAGCGGGAGAACAGATACGCAGTATTTT.

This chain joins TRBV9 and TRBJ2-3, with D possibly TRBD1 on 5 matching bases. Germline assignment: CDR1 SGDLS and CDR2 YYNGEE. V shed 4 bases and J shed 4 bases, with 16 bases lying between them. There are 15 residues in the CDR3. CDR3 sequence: CASSPTGWGADTQYF. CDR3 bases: TGTGCCAGCAGCCCTACCGGGTGGGGCGCAGATACGCAGTATTTT. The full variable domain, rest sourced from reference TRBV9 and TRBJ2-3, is DSGVTQTPKHLITATGQRVTLRCSPRSGDLSVYWYQQSLDQGLQFLIQYYNGEERAKGNILERFSAQQFPDLHSELNLSSLELGDSALYFCASSPTGWGADTQYFGPGTRLTVL.

CDR3 protein: CASSLATSRETQYF. CDR3 DNA: TGTGCCAGCAGCTTAGCTACTAGCAGAGAGACCCAGTACTTC. The chain uses TRBV11-2 and TRBJ2-5; possible D gene TRBD2, 6 bases. The germline CDR1 and CDR2 sequences are SGHAT and FQNNGV. The CDR3 contains 14 residues. The V gene lost 1 base and the J gene lost 4 bases, with 10 bases spanning the gap.

CDR3 protein: CASKGLAGAQETQYF. The CDR3 DNA reads as TGCGCCAGCAAAGGACTAGCGGGGGCCCAAGAGACCCAGTACTTC. The chain joins TRBV5-1 to TRBJ2-5; 13 nucleotides match TRBD2. Germline V gene sequence: CDR1 SGHRS, CDR2 YFSETQ. J lost 1 base, V lost 6 bases, and 3 bases had no gene match. There are 15 residues in the CDR3.

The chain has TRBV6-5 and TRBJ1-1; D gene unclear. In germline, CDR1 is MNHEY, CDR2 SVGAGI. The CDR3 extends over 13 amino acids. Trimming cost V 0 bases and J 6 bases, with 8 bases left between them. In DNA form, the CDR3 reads TGTGCCAGCAGTTACTCGATCGGTTCTGAAGCTTTCTTT. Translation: CASSYSIGSEAFF.

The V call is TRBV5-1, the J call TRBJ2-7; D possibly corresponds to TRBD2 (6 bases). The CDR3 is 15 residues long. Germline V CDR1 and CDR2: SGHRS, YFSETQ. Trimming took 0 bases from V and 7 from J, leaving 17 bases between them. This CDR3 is CASSLASPRAGEQYF. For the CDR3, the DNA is TGCGCCAGCAGCTTGGCTTCACCCCGGGCGGGGGAGCAGTACTTC.

Here the CDR3 reads CASSPIGNTIYF. CDR3 nucleotide sequence: TGTGCCAGCTCACCAATAGGAAACACCATATATTTT. The chain employs TRBV18 and TRBJ1-3; D unresolved. This CDR3 is 12 amino acids long. The V gene's germline CDR1 is KGHSH and CDR2 LQKENI. Trimming took 2 bases from V and 4 from J, leaving 3 bases between them.

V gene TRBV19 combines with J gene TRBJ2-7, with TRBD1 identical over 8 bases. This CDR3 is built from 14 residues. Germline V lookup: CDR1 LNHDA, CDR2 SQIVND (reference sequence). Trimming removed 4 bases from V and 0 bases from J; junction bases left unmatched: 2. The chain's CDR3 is CASSKQGGSYEQYF. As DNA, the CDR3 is TGTGCCAGTAGTAAACAGGGGGGCTCCTACGAGCAGTACTTC.

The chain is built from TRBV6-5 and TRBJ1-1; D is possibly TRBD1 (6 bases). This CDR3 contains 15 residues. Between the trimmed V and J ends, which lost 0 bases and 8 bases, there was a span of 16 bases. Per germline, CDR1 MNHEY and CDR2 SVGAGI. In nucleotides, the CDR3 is TGTGCCAGCAGTTACTCGATAGGCGGGGGCGGGGAAGCTTTCTTT. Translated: CASSYSIGGGGEAFF.

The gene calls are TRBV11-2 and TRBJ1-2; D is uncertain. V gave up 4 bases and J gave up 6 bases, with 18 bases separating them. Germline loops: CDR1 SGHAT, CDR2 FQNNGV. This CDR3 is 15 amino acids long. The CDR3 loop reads CASSSPAVELDGYTF. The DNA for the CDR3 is TGTGCCAGCAGCTCTCCAGCGGTCGAGCTAGATGGCTACACCTTC.

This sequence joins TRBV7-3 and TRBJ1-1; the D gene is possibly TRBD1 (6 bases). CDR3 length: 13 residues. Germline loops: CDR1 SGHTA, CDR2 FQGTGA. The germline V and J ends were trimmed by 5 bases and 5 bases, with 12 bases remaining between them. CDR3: CASSTQGLTEAFF. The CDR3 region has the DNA TGTGCCAGCAGCACACAGGGTTTAACTGAAGCTTTCTTT.

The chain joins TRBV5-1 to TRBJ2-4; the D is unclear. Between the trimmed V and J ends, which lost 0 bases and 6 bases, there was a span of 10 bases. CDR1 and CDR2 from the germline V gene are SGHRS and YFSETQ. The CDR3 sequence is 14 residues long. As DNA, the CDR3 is TGCGCCAGCAGCTTGGCTGGGCCCGGAAACATTCAGTACTTC. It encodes CASSLAGPGNIQYF.

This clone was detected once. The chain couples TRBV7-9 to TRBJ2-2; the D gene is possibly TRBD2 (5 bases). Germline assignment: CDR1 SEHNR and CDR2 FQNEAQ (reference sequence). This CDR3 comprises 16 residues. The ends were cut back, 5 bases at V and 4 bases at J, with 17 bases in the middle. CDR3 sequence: CASSPLAGGVTGELFF. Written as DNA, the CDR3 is TGTGCCAGCAGCCCTCTGGCTGGAGGTGTCACCGGGGAGCTGTTTTTT.